This TCR beta chain was obtained from a study of control samples from healthy donors and cancer patients. The V gene lost 6 bases and the J gene lost 2 bases, with 5 bases spanning the gap. The V gene's germline CDR1 is MDHEN and CDR2 SYDVKM. CDR3 length equals 12 residues. This table comes from immunoSEQ multiplex PCR, and its TCRdb copy is limited to in-frame clones, with some not included. This repertoire shows fewer than 200,000 clones, around 90% found once; its top ten account for roughly 5.3%. The TCR was taken from a woman aged 30 to 39 in good health. V is TRBV28 and J is TRBJ1-5, with no clear D. Material: blood. CDR3: CASRLGNQPQHF. The CDR3 DNA reads TGTGCCAGCAGACTTGGCAATCAGCCCCAGCATTTT.